This is a list of T cell receptor beta chains from one sample in a study of blood T cell repertoires in COVID-19. The assay was immunoSEQ multiplex PCR, and TCRdb's table has in-frame clones only and misses some. The sample holds over 150,000 clones, approximately 78% seen once. Sample: PBMCs or T cells enriched from blood (not recorded which). Receptors were obtained from a woman aged 45-65 years who had recovered from COVID-19. Each CDR3 is given with its conserved first and last residue. A D gene is named only where the DNA matches it firmly. Rows give clone size only sometimes, using once, few, many, or a class for an expanded clone.

>TRBV7-2|TRBJ2-7|TRBD1|.
TGTGCCAGCAGCGGACAGGACTCCTACGAGCAGTACTTC
CASSGQDSYEQYF
>TRBV7-9|TRBJ2-7|TRBD1|.
TGTGCCAGCAGCCTTGGACAGGCCTCCTACGAGCAGTACTTC
CASSLGQASYEQYF
>TRBV11-3|TRBJ2-3|TRBD2|.
TGTGCCAGCAGTCTAGCGGGAGTAGGAGGAGATACGCAGTATTTT
CASSLAGVGGDTQYF
>TRBV5-1|TRBJ2-7|.|few
TGCGCCAGCAGCGCACAGGGAAAGGGCTACGAGCAGTACTTC
CASSAQGKGYEQYF
>TRBV15|TRBJ1-3|TRBD1|once
TGTGCCACCAGTCTTGACCGGGACAGCCTAAACACCATATATTTT
CATSLDRDSLNTIYF
>TRBV19|TRBJ1-1|.|few
TGTGCCAGTAGTATTTTTGGGGAGGTGAACACTGAAGCTTTCTTT
CASSIFGEVNTEAFF
>TRBV19|TRBJ2-1|TRBD2|.
TGTGCCAGTAGTGGACTAGCTTTCTTATTCAATGAGCAGTTCTTC
CASSGLAFLFNEQFF
>TRBV28|TRBJ2-7|.|.
TGTGCCAGCAGTAGAGCGAACAACTACGAGCAGTACTTC
CASSRANNYEQYF
>TRBV5-8|TRBJ2-7|TRBD2|.
TGTGCCAGCAGCTACCCTCTAGCGGGAGAGAGTGAGCAGTACTTC
CASSYPLAGESEQYF
>TRBV7-6|TRBJ1-2|TRBD1|many
TGTGCCAGCAGCAATGGACAGGGGGCGGGTGGCTACACCTTC
CASSNGQGAGGYTF
>TRBV4-2|TRBJ1-1|.|few
TGTGCCAGCAGCCAAGATACCGGGAACACTGAAGCTTTCTTT
CASSQDTGNTEAFF
>TRBV2|TRBJ1-6|.|.
TGTGCCAGCAGTTTACAGGGACCGGCTTCACCCCTCCACTTT
CASSLQGPASPLHF
>TRBV6-5|TRBJ2-1|.|.
TGTGCCAGCGGGATTGCGGGGCTTGAGCAGTTCTTC
CASGIAGLEQFF
>TRBV23-1|TRBJ1-4|.|once
TGCGCCACCGAAAAGGGGCCTAATGAAAAACTGTTTTTT
CATEKGPNEKLFF
>TRBV19|TRBJ1-5|.|.
TGTGCCAGTAGTATTATAGATTTGAGTAGCAATCAGCCCCAGCATTTT
CASSIIDLSSNQPQHF
>TRBV2|TRBJ2-1|TRBD1|.
TGTGCCAGCAGCGCCCCGGGACAGTTGAACAATGAGCAGTTCTTC
CASSAPGQLNNEQFF
>TRBV5-1|TRBJ1-2|TRBD1|.
TGCGCCAGCAGCTGGGAGACAGGGTTGGATGGCTACACCTTC
CASSWETGLDGYTF